A single T cell receptor (beta chain) is shown here with its context. Its matching antigen is unknown. The CDR3 runs to 13 residues. V gave up 6 bases and J gave up 7 bases, with 13 bases separating them. Germline-derived CDR1 and CDR2 are SGHTA and FQGNSA. Clones were read by immunoSEQ multiplex PCR, and TCRdb kept only the in-frame ones, dropping some. The sample consists of 150,000 to 200,000 clones, 90% to 95% of them appearing once. The source of the sample is a study of T cell responses to AZD1222 COVID-19 vaccine. Study-level findings and limits: A rise in Spike-specific TCR breadth and depth followed two AZD1222 doses. There were repertoire samples only from the period after the peak T cell response.

Here the sequenced sample was peripheral blood, taken 28 days after the second AZD1222 dose. The chain joins TRBV7-2 to TRBJ1-5, with D possibly being TRBD1 (6 bases). The TCR was taken from an adult who received the AZD1222 COVID-19 vaccine. The CDR3 spells CASSSQGLQPQHF. The DNA of the CDR3 is TGTGCCAGCAGTTCCCAGGGGCTCCAGCCCCAGCATTTT. Combining the CDR3 with reference TRBV7-2 and TRBJ1-5 gives the whole variable domain GAGVSQSPSNKVTEKGKDVELRCDPISGHTALYWYRQSLGQGLEFLIYFQGNSAPDKSGLPSDRFSAERTGGSVSTLTIQRTQQEDSAVYLCASSSQGLQPQHFGDGTRLSIL.